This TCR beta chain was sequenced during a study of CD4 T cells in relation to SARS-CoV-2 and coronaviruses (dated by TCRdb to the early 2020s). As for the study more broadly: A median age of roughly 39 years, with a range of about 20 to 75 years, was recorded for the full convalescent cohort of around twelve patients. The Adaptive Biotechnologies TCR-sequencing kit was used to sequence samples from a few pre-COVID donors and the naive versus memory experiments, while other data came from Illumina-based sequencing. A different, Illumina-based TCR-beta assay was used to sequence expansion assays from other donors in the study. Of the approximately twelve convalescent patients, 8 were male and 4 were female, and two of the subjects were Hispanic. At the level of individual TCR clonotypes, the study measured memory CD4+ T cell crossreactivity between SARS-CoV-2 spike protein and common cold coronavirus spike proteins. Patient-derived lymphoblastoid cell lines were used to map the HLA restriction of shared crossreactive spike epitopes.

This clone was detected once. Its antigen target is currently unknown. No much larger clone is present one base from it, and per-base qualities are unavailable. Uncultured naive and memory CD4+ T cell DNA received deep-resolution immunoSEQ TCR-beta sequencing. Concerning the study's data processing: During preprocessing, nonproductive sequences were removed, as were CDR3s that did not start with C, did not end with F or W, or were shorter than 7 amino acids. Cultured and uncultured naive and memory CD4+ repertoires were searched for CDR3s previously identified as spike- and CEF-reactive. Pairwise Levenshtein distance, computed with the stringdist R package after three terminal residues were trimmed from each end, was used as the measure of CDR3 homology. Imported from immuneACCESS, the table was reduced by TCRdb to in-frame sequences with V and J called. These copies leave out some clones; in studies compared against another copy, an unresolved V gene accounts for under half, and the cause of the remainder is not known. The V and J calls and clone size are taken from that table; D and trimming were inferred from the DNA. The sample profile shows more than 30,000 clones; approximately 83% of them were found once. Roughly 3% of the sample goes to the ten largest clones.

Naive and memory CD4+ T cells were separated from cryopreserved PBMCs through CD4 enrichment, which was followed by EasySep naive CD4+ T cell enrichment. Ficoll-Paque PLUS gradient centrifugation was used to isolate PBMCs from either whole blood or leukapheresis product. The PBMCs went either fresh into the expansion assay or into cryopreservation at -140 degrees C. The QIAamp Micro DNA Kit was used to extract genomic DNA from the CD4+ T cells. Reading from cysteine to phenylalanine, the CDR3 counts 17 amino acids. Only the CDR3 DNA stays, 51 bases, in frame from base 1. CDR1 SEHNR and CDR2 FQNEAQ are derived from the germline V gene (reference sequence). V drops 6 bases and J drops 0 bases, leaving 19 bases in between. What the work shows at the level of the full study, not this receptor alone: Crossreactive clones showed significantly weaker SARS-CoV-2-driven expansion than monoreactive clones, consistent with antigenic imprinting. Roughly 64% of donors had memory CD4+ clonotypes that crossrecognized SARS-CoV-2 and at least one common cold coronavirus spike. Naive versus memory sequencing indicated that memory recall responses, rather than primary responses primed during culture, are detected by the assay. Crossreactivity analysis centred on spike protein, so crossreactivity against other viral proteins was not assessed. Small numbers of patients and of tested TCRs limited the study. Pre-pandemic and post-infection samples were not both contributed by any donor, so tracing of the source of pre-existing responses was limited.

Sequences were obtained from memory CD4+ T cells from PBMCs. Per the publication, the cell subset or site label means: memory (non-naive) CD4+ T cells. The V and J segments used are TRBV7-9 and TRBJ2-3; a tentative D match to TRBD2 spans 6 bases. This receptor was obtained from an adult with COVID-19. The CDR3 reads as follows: CASRRGRGPLSTDTQYF. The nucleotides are TGTGCCAGCAGGCGAGGGCGGGGCCCCCTTAGCACAGATACGCAGTATTTT.